Below are 17 T cell receptor beta chains sequenced from a single sample in a study of cytomegalovirus exposure and HLA in healthy donors. Vbeta (60) and Jbeta (13) primers were used in the PCR. Profiling relied on immunoSEQ multiplex PCR, and the TCRdb table lists in-frame clones only, not all of them. The table records about 220,000 clones, approximately 79% of them present only once. The material sequenced was PBMCs. All receptors come from a male donor in good health and CMV-seronegative.

CDR3 DNA sequence: TGTGCCAGCAGTTTAGTGCTGACAGATACGCAGTATTTT. Translation: CASSLVLTDTQYF. The J gene is TRBJ2-3, the V gene TRBV6-6; no reliable D call. The CDR3 spans 13 residues. Germline V gives CDR1 MNHNY, CDR2 SVGAGI (reference sequence). The ends were cut back, 4 bases at V and 3 bases at J, with 8 bases in the middle.

Remarks on this clone: This same CDR3 is encoded by further DNA sequences in the sample. The V gene is TRBV5-6, the J gene TRBJ2-5; 11 nucleotides match TRBD2. CDR3 length: 18 amino acids. The V and J ends lost 3 bases and 1 base, in that order; junction bases with no gene match: 11. CDR1 is SGHDT, CDR2 YYEEEE, per germline. The CDR3 loop reads CASSSPLAGGPIQETQYF. CDR3 coding DNA: TGTGCCAGCAGCTCTCCGCTAGCGGGAGGCCCTATCCAAGAGACCCAGTACTTC.

The V gene is TRBV7-2, the J gene TRBJ1-2, with 8 bases matching TRBD1. This CDR3 contains 12 residues. Germline CDR1 is SGHTA and CDR2 is FQGNSA. Losses at the gene ends were 6 bases for V and 6 bases for J; bases not matched to a gene: 3. DNA for the CDR3: TGTGCCAGCAGACAGACAGGGGATGGCTACACCTTC. Translated: CASRQTGDGYTF.

This clone was recorded once. The chain recombines TRBV15 with TRBJ2-3, with D maybe TRBD1 (6 bases). Trimming took 6 bases from V and 2 from J, leaving 18 bases between them. The CDR3 is 16 residues long. Germline V gives CDR1 LNHNV, CDR2 YYDKDF (reference sequence). CDR3 sequence: CATRKNRDPLTDTQYF. CDR3 nucleotide sequence: TGTGCCACCAGAAAGAACAGGGACCCCCTCACAGATACGCAGTATTTT.

V is TRBV9 and J is TRBJ1-2; the match to TRBD1 covers 7 bases. The J segment lost 2 bases and the V segment lost 4 bases, leaving 8 bases of the junction unmatched. Germline V CDR1 and CDR2: SGDLS, YYNGEE. The CDR3 runs to 15 residues. DNA for the CDR3: TGTGCCAGCAGCACCCGACAGGGAACAAACTATGGCTACACCTTC. Its translation is CASSTRQGTNYGYTF.

The chain combines TRBV18 with TRBJ1-5, with 8 bases aligning to TRBD1. V lost 2 bases and J lost 0; bases outside the gene matches: 3. The CDR3 contains 16 residues. Germline V lookup: CDR1 KGHSH, CDR2 LQKENI. Here the CDR3 reads CASSPSTGVSNQPQHF. The CDR3, as DNA: TGTGCCAGCTCACCATCGACAGGGGTTAGCAATCAGCCCCAGCATTTT.

CDR3 nucleotides: TGTGCCAGCAGCTTATTTCAGGGCACAGATACGCAGTATTTT. It yields the protein CASSLFQGTDTQYF. The chain combines TRBV13 with TRBJ2-3, with no clear D. CDR1 PRHDT and CDR2 FYEKMQ come from the germline V gene (reference sequence). V lost 2 bases and J lost 1, with 7 bases in between. This CDR3 region has 14 residues.

This chain links TRBV7-9 with TRBJ1-1; D is perhaps TRBD1 (6 bases). Germline-derived CDR1 and CDR2 are SEHNR and FQNEAQ (reference sequence). The CDR3 extends over 15 amino acids. Trimming pared 4 bases from V and 2 bases from J, leaving 14 bases between. CDR3 DNA sequence: TGTGCCAGCAGCTCCACCCAACAGGGCAACACTGAAGCTTTCTTT. Encoded protein: CASSSTQQGNTEAFF.

This clone was recorded only once. The gene calls are TRBV7-9 and TRBJ2-2, with D perhaps TRBD1 (5 bases). The germline gives CDR1 SEHNR, CDR2 FQNEAQ (reference sequence). The CDR3 is 17 amino acids. Trimming removed 4 bases at V and 1 base at J, with 16 bases between. CDR3 loop: CASSSNSGDRNTGELFF. The CDR3 DNA is TGTGCCAGCAGCTCCAATTCAGGCGACAGGAACACCGGGGAGCTGTTTTTT.

This chain uses TRBV6-1 with TRBJ2-1; D gene unclear. Per the germline V gene, CDR1 is MNHNS and CDR2 is SASEGT. With 2 bases removed from V and 8 bases from J, the gap between germline ends came to 13 bases. The CDR3 runs to 14 residues. CDR3 region: CASSEPAGSDEQFF. In nucleotides, the CDR3 is TGTGCCAGCAGTGAACCGGCAGGATCCGATGAGCAGTTCTTC.

The J gene is TRBJ1-1, the V gene TRBV6-1; 8 positions agree with TRBD1. This CDR3 is built from 14 residues. V shed 5 bases, J shed 0 bases, and the junction held 2 bases outside the gene matches. Germline lookup yields CDR1 MNHNS and CDR2 SASEGT. The CDR3: CASSRDRMNTEAFF. The CDR3 DNA is TGTGCCAGCAGTAGGGACAGGATGAACACTGAAGCTTTCTTT.

The V and J genes are TRBV5-4 and TRBJ2-1; D may be TRBD1 (5 bases). Germline CDR1 and CDR2: SGHNT and YYREEE (reference sequence). The CDR3 runs 14 residues. V was trimmed by 0 bases and J by 7 bases, leaving 11 bases between them. CDR3 region: CASSLVDKGNEQFF. The CDR3 nucleotides are TGTGCCAGCAGCTTGGTGGACAAAGGAAATGAGCAGTTCTTC.

This rearrangement joins TRBV30 to TRBJ2-5, with TRBD2 matching over 8 bases. The DNA end is more similar to TRBJ2-7, so the J call may be wrong. This CDR3 region has 13 residues. Germline CDR1 and CDR2: GTSNPN and SVGIG (reference sequence). CDR3 sequence (DNA): TGTGCCTGGAGCGGTGGACTAGCTGACGAGCAGTACTTC. Translating gives CAWSGGLADEQYF.

V is TRBV29-1 and J is TRBJ2-2, with a tentative D call TRBD1 (5 bases). Germline CDR1 reads SQVTM; CDR2 reads ANQGSEA. This CDR3 has 16 residues. V was pared by 3 bases and J by 1 base, with 15 bases between. The CDR3, as DNA: TGCAGCGTTGAGGGATGGGGCTCGGGGAACACCGGGGAGCTGTTTTTT. The encoded protein is CSVEGWGSGNTGELFF.

V and J are TRBV11-2 and TRBJ2-7; TRBD1 matches at 7 bases. The CDR3 has 14 residues. CDR1 and CDR2 (germline): SGHAT, FQNNGV. With V trimmed by 1 base and J by 4 bases, 4 bases remained unmatched. The CDR3 here is CASSLGWGQYEQYF. CDR3 in DNA: TGTGCCAGCAGCTTAGGCTGGGGACAGTACGAGCAGTACTTC. Together with reference TRBV11-2 and TRBJ2-7, the CDR3 gives the full variable domain: EAGVAQSPRYKIIEKRQSVAFWCNPISGHATLYWYQQILGQGPKLLIQFQNNGVVDDSQLPKDRFSAERLKGVDSTLKIQPAKLEDSAVYLCASSLGWGQYEQYFGPGTRLTVT.

This clone has more than one count but fewer than ten. CDR3 nucleotide sequence: TGCGCCAGCAGCCAAGATCCCCGGGTCGGAGAAAAACTGTTTTTT. This sequence encodes CASSQDPRVGEKLFF. This chain links TRBV4-1 with TRBJ1-4; D ambiguous. Germline V CDR1 and CDR2: MGHRA, YSYEKL. There are 15 residues in the CDR3. V was shortened by 0 bases and J by 8 bases, with 13 bases between the two germline ends.

The chain uses TRBV9 and TRBJ2-3, with D tentatively TRBD1 (6 bases). This CDR3 comprises 16 residues. In germline, CDR1 is SGDLS, CDR2 YYNGEE. V was cut by 4 bases and J by 0 bases, with 15 bases left in between. The CDR3 nucleotides are TGTGCCAGCAGCTCAAGGGGGACCCCAAGCACAGATACGCAGTATTTT. Translated, it gives CASSSRGTPSTDTQYF.